The 10 T cell receptor beta chains reported below all come from one sample, sequenced in a study of vaccination and CD4 T cells after COVID-19. The Oncomine TCR Beta short-read assay was applied to DNA of cultured CD4+ T cells. One entry per CDR3 protein results from TCRdb running MiXCR on the PCR reads. The table records about 8,900 distinct CDR3 sequences, around 64% of them present only once. Their antigen targets remain unknown. Treatment: approximately nine-day PBMC culture with coronavirus spike peptide pools or control peptides (ViraFEST assay). Sample: CD4+ T cells from blood, cultured in vitro. The receptors shown here come from a human donor who had recovered from COVID-19.

The CDR3 loop reads CASSLQVDLMEQYF. The DNA for the CDR3 is TGTGCCAGCAGCTTGCAGGTGGATCTCATGGAGCAGTACTTC. The gene calls are TRBV7-2 and TRBJ2-7; no reliable D call. The CDR3 covers 14 residues. V shed 3 bases and J shed 7 bases, with 16 bases lying between them. Germline CDR1 and CDR2: SGHTA and FQGNSA.

The rearrangement links TRBV7-2 to TRBJ1-2; TRBD1 aligns across 10 bases. Germline-derived CDR1 and CDR2 are SGHTA and FQGNSA. The CDR3 has 16 amino acids. V gave up 5 bases and J gave up 2 bases; unmatched junction bases: 8. The CDR3 nucleotides read TGTGCCAGCAGCCTAAGACCGGGACAGGGGAACTATGGCTACACCTTC. Translated: CASSLRPGQGNYGYTF. Variable domain in full (rest from reference TRBV7-2 and TRBJ1-2): GAGVSQSPSNKVTEKGKDVELRCDPISGHTALYWYRQSLGQGLEFLIYFQGNSAPDKSGLPSDRFSAERTGGSVSTLTIQRTQQEDSAVYLCASSLRPGQGNYGYTFGSGTRLTVV.

The V gene is TRBV6-4, the J gene TRBJ1-6, with D maybe TRBD1 (5 bases). This CDR3 region has 15 residues. The germline gives CDR1 MRHNA, CDR2 SNTAGT. Trimming removed 6 bases at V and 13 bases at J, with 22 bases between. Here the CDR3 reads CASRVDSAGFSPLHF. CDR3 bases: TGTGCCAGCAGAGTTGACAGTGCTGGCTTTTCGCCCCTCCACTTT.

The rearrangement uses TRBV9 and TRBJ1-6, with D perhaps TRBD1 (5 bases). The length of the CDR3 is 13 residues. Germline loops: CDR1 SGDLS, CDR2 YYNGEE. Trimming removed 4 bases at V and 9 bases at J, with 11 bases between. CDR3 nucleotide sequence: TGTGCCAGCAGCACCGGACACGCTTCACCCCTCCACTTT. This encodes CASSTGHASPLHF.

V usage is TRBV7-2 and J usage is TRBJ2-3, with D unresolved. The CDR3 contains 15 residues. The V end was cut by 1 base, the J end by 5 bases, with 13 bases between. The germline gives CDR1 SGHTA, CDR2 FQGNSA. CDR3: CASSLDPPPRDTQYF. The CDR3 DNA sequence: TGTGCCAGCAGCTTAGACCCCCCTCCGCGAGATACGCAGTATTTT.

V gene TRBV7-9 combines with J gene TRBJ2-1; either TRBD1 or TRBD2 may supply D (5 bases each). Near its end, the DNA agrees better with TRBJ2-7, so the J call may be wrong. Germline assignment: CDR1 SEHNR and CDR2 FQNEAQ (reference sequence). The CDR3 sequence is 13 residues long. This chain's CDR3 is CASSPGSGNEQYF. The CDR3 nucleotides are TGTGCCAGCAGCCCAGGGTCGGGAAACGAGCAGTACTTC.

The V gene is TRBV29-1, the J gene TRBJ1-4; the D gene is possibly TRBD1 (5 bases). This CDR3 is 13 amino acids long. Trimming pared 7 bases from V and 3 bases from J, leaving 12 bases between. Germline values: CDR1 SQVTM, CDR2 ANQGSEA. This chain's CDR3 is CSAEMGANEKLFF. The CDR3 coding sequence is TGCAGCGCCGAAATGGGGGCTAATGAAAAACTGTTTTTT.

The J gene is TRBJ2-7, the V gene TRBV20-1, with 7 bases identical to TRBD1. Germline assignment: CDR1 DFQATT and CDR2 SNEGSKA (reference sequence). This CDR3 spans 14 amino acids. Unmatched junction bases numbered 9, after V lost 0 bases and J lost 7 bases. The CDR3 reads CSARDLTGMREQYF. CDR3 in DNA: TGCAGTGCTAGAGACCTGACAGGGATGCGGGAGCAGTACTTC.

This clonotype has just a few counts. The chain recombines TRBV6-1 with TRBJ2-5; D is ambiguous. V was trimmed by 3 bases and J by 4 bases, leaving 6 bases between them. This CDR3 has 12 amino acids. Germline CDR1 reads MNHNS; CDR2 reads SASEGT. CDR3 region: CASSEWGETQYF. The DNA of the CDR3 is TGTGCCAGCAGTGAGTGGGGAGAGACCCAGTACTTC.

The gene calls are TRBV6-1 and TRBJ1-5; the D gene is possibly TRBD1 (5 bases). The CDR3 covers 15 residues. V lost 7 bases to trimming and J lost 2 bases, with 15 bases between them. The germline V gene encodes CDR1 MNHNS and CDR2 SASEGT. The DNA for the CDR3 is TGTGCCAGCATCACGGGGGGTGGAGGCAATCAGCCCCAGCATTTT. Amino acids: CASITGGGGNQPQHF.